This TCR beta chain is drawn from a study of graft-versus-host responses after intestinal transplantation. Study background: Recipients were given multivisceral, liver-intestinal, or isolated intestinal transplants. Each recipient received anti-thymocyte globulin induction, then tacrolimus and steroids for three to four years. Study results and limitations: The study associated peak circulating GvH clone levels with early post-transplant HvG declines.

Clones were sequenced by immunoSEQ multiplex PCR, and TCRdb holds only the in-frame ones, with some missing. The profile shows fewer than 30,000 clones, around 94% of them singletons. This clone was counted only a few times. As yet, its antigen is unknown. Per the germline V gene, CDR1 is MNHNS and CDR2 is SASEGT. The CDR3 is 12 amino acids. The rearrangement links TRBV6-1 to TRBJ1-3; D gene uncertain. The sequencing used PBMCs, collected roughly 30 days after intestinal transplant. The source is a human patient who received an intestinal transplant, so some T cells may come from the graft donor. The CDR3 region is CGQPHSGNTIYF. The DNA for the CDR3 is TGTGGCCAGCCGCACAGCGGAAACACCATATATTTT.